This T cell receptor (beta chain) was recorded in a study of OX40 agonist ivuxolimab in advanced cancers. Overall study: At 82.7% male, the cohort had a mean age of about 55 years, ranging from about 23 to 80.

Study conclusions and caveats: Clonal expansion by week 6 occurred in CD4+ and CD8+ blood T cells (at 0.1 to 3.0 mg/kg). Still undetermined is the antigen specificity of the expanded peripheral T cells.

Sequenced by immunoSEQ multiplex PCR; TCRdb stores in-frame clones only, minus some. This sample has tens of thousands of clones, with approximately 88% found just once. Remarks on this clone: No antigen is known for it.

CDR3 length: 14 residues. The germline V gene has CDR1 SGHRS and CDR2 YFSETQ. V was clipped by 4 bases and J by 5 bases, with 12 bases between them. This TCR derives from an adult with an advanced solid tumor such as melanoma, head and neck, liver or kidney cancer. Material: CD4+ or CD8+ T cells sorted from blood, obtained in a trial of the OX40 agonist ivuxolimab. V gene TRBV5-1 combines with J gene TRBJ1-4, with unresolved D. The CDR3 DNA reads TGCGCCAGCAGCCCCAGGACCGACAATGAAAAACTGTTTTTT. This translates into CASSPRTDNEKLFF.